This T cell receptor (beta chain) was recovered during a study of cytomegalovirus exposure and HLA in healthy donors (dated by TCRdb to the late 2010s). Regarding the complete study: According to an earlier analysis of 550 to 700 of the donors, about 179 million T cells yielded over 100 million unique TCR beta sequences and 276 Gb of sequence data. An early release covering roughly 640 HLA-typed donors comprised about 300 gigabases of sequencing data and approximately 80 million unique TCR sequences. Of the 300 to 500 genotyped donors, more than 75% were placed in the genetic ancestry cluster associated with self-reported Caucasian donors. The study aimed to test whether cataloging public T cell receptors could reveal signatures of past pathogen exposure. The study profiled the T cell repertoires of 500 to 800 subjects by immunosequencing and related them to cytomegalovirus serostatus. A separate validation cohort of over 95 different subjects was used in addition to the roughly 640-subject first cohort. To predict cytomegalovirus infection status, the study combined high-throughput TCR immunosequencing, statistical association of individual TCRs with disease status, and machine learning. In a later analysis, previously published TCR beta repertoires from 600 to 850 donors were re-analyzed and high-resolution HLA genotyping was added so that TCR occurrence patterns could be studied. In the later analysis, no new phenotypic data were used to find candidate immune exposures; instead, reliance was placed on TCR beta sequences and their occurrence across donors. To decide whether each TCR beta V gene segment behaved as functional or pseudogenic, an earlier analysis of some 600 of the donors relied on high-throughput TCR beta sequencing. Donor age, sex, ethnicity and CMV serostatus were collected together with the repertoire data. Genome-wide SNP genotypes for about 65% of the roughly 700 donors were used in a later genetic analysis, which treated that subset as a discovery cohort. All discovery cohort repertoires had been generated using a single sequencing platform. Both class I and class II loci were covered by HLA typing, at four-digit resolution. The number of donors typed differed by locus, with roughly 620-630 for A, B, C, DRB1 and DQB1, around 500 for DQA1, 600 to 610 for DPA1, and around 450 for DPB1. A few DR-DQ haplotypes were handled as single units for association and clustering because linkage in the cohort was strong. Across some 400 genotyped donors of the cohort, an average of about 240,000 unique TCR beta nucleotide sequences per donor were sequenced, and approximately 17% of those sequences were non-productive. What the work shows at the level of the full study, not this receptor alone: Broadly in line with IMGT annotations, most TCR beta V segments showed up in productive rearrangements about 90% or about 30% of the time in an earlier analysis of a few hundred of the donors. The study gave a list of 150 to 200 TCR beta chains associated with cytomegalovirus. A group of highly shared sequence variants was considered likely to be a technical artifact of the sequencing pipeline. A further reported finding was that TCR beta sequences accurately predicted the HLA-A and HLA-B alleles for most subjects in the first cohort. In vitro tests confirmed that a few of the cytomegalovirus-associated TCR beta chains recognize cytomegalovirus antigens. An association between a missense DCLRE1C variant and V-gene and J-gene trimming of TCR beta chains was found in a later genetic analysis and replicated in an independent cohort. The authors suggested that the approach could potentially be generalized to other disease states and immunological phenotypes. The cohort was sequenced for TCR beta chains only, and without alpha or paired-chain data the features that could be detected were limited. At a false discovery rate of 0.05, a later analysis linked fewer than 20,000 TCR beta sequences to specific HLA alleles. The only immune exposure information available for the cohort was CMV serostatus. Because some donors lacked HLA typing at each locus, the association tests relied only on the typed subset. In a later analysis, the rate of TCR association differed among HLA loci, with DRB1 alleles having the most associated TCRs and HLA-C alleles having the fewest. Assigning TCR associations to individual alleles was difficult when HLA alleles, especially DR and DQ, strongly co-occurred. Because the 87-base-pair reads could not distinguish some IMGT-functional V segments, including TRBV6-2 and TRBV6-3, those segments were excluded. In a later genetic analysis, fewer N-insertions in productive TCRs were reported among donors in an Asian-associated ancestry cluster than the roughly 640-donor mean. Sequencing depth was assumed to be roughly uniform across donors in the presence/absence analyses, though that assumption may not hold. Several of the top co-occurrence clusters appeared to be linked to parvovirus B19, influenza, CMV and Epstein-Barr virus, according to a later analysis. Linkage disequilibrium might explain the correlated functional status among segregating V segments, but an unknown experimental factor could not be ruled out. The classifier was reported to diagnose cytomegalovirus status with high specificity and sensitivity in both the original cohort and the validation cohort. Most CMV-associated TCR beta chains appeared to be HLA-restricted in a later analysis, and the HLA associations seemed to be driven largely by CMV exposure. Because counts were too low, some 17 rarely observed V segments, including chromosome 9 orphons, were excluded from the earlier analysis of several hundred of the donors. In a later analysis, HLA-associated TCR beta chains showed more clonal expansion and lower generation probabilities than non-associated chains that were equally common. Across donors, most TCR sequences were observed very rarely, whereas some public TCRs were present in many individuals.

The cohort consisted of 650 to 700 healthy bone marrow donors. At the time of sampling, all cohort members were nominally healthy, though unrecorded immune exposures were likely present. The donor tested CMV seronegative and was one of the 352 seronegative cohort members. Each donor provided a peripheral blood sample, and peripheral blood mononuclear cells were used for TCR beta sequencing. The Qiagen DNeasy Blood Extraction Kit was used to extract genomic DNA from the blood cell samples. The CDR3 covers 15 residues, taking in both the cysteine and the phenylalanine. Only the CDR3 DNA is retained, 45 bases long and in frame from the first base. V trim: 2 bases; J trim: 6 bases; unmatched bases: 6. The germline V gene yields SGDLS for CDR1 and YYNGEE for CDR2. Library preparation was by the immunoSEQ multiplex PCR assay. For the multiplex PCR, a mixture combining 60 forward primers for TCR Vbeta segments and 13 reverse primers for TCR Jbeta segments was used. The CDR3 region of rearranged TCR beta genes was amplified from genomic DNA with a multiplex PCR assay. On the Illumina HiSeq System, the amplified TCR beta libraries were sequenced as 87-base-pair reads. Turning to the authors' computational methods: A later analysis counted approximately 76 million unique TCR beta chains across the 600 to 850 repertoires, and roughly 10 million of these chains were shared by at least two donors. A nearest-neighbor algorithm error-corrected the raw reads and collapsed the reads into unique sequences, merging closely related sequences to remove PCR and sequencing errors. V, D and J gene segments were assigned by aligning CDR3 sequences to IMGT reference sequences. For a sequence to be retained, a match of at least six nucleotides was required to both a V gene segment and a J gene segment. Rearrangements were classified as productive when the CDR3 lacked stop codons and remained in frame with V and J, and all other rearrangements were classified as non-productive. Following IMGT convention, CDR3 was defined as the stretch from the second conserved V-encoded cysteine to the conserved J-encoded phenylalanine. The earlier analysis of 500 to 600 of the donors excluded sequences that lacked an unambiguous match to a single V gene segment. An earlier analysis of 500 to 700 of the donors classified V segments as functional when productive rearrangements were above 56.7% and as segregating when the standard deviation between donors was above 5%. A statistical classification framework was built to diagnose cytomegalovirus status from the catalog of TCR beta chain sequences. V and J gene assignment, in a later analysis, came from comparing TCR nucleotide sequences with IMGT/GENE-DB human TR gene sequences. A later analysis assigned CDR3 sequences and most-parsimonious VDJ recombination scenarios with the TCRdist pipeline. In a later analysis, each TCR beta chain was defined by its CDR3 amino acid sequence together with its V-gene family, and reads without a unique V-gene family were excluded. To address suspected cross-contamination and a sequencing artifact, a later analysis removed approximately 600 highly shared, low-generation-probability nucleotide sequences. For each public chain, a later analysis derived a clonal expansion index from normalized ranks of inferred template counts within each repertoire. Generation probabilities in a later analysis came from a VDJ recombination model fitted to out-of-frame rearrangements, and those results were checked against IGoR. Hypergeometric tests were used in a later analysis to score TCR-TCR, TCR-HLA and TCR-CMV co-occurrence, with a repertoire-size bias correction applied to the TCR pairs. To estimate false discovery rates, a later analysis permuted the HLA or CMV assignments 20 times. In a later analysis, co-occurring TCRs were grouped using DBSCAN, and TCRdist sequence similarity was added for clustering within HLA-allele-positive subsets. Repertoires with fewer than 30,000 or more than 120,000 public chains were left out of co-occurrence clustering, as were about 5 repertoires with anomalous nucleotide sharing. This immuneACCESS table, as held by TCRdb, lists in-frame sequences with V and J called but not all clones. Of the missing ones, under half trace to an unresolved V gene in checked studies; the others have no known cause. V and J calls and clone size are as listed in that table; D and trimming were resolved from the DNA. In this sample the table shows fewer than 250,000 clones, over 80% of which occur a single time. The ten biggest clones cover 0.71% of the sample.

Points on this clone: Its antigen is currently not known. No quality values exist for individual bases; no much larger clone is one base distant.

Sequencing was done on a sample of PBMCs. The V and J genes are TRBV9 and TRBJ1-1, and 11 bases in between align with TRBD1. The TCR originated in a boy between 2 and 10 years old in good health and CMV-seronegative. The encoded CDR3 is CASSVRTGGTAEAFF. In nucleotide form, the sequence is TGTGCCAGCAGCGTGCGGACAGGGGGCACGGCTGAAGCTTTCTTT.